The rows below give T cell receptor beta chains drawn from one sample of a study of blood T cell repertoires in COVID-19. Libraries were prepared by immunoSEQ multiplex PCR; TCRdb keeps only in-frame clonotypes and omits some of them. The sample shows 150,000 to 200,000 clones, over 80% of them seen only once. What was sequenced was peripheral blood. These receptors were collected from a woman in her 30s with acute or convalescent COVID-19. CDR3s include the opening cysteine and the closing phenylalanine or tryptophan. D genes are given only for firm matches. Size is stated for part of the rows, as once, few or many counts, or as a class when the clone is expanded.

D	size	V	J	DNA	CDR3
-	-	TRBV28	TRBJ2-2	TGTGCCAGCAGTTTAGCTTGGAGTGGGACCGGGGAGCTGTTTTTT	CASSLAWSGTGELFF
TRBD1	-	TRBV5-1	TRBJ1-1	TGCGCCAGCAGGATGACAGGGCGCACTGAAGCTTTCTTT	CASRMTGRTEAFF
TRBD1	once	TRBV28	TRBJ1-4	TGTGCCAGCAGTTCCAGGGGGACTAATGAAAAACTGTTTTTT	CASSSRGTNEKLFF
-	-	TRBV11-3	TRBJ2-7	TGTGCCAGCAGCTTAGGAGGAGGGGTTAGTGAGCAGTACTTC	CASSLGGGVSEQYF
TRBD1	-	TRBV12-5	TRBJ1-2	TGTGCTAGTGGTTTGGTACCCTTTACAGGGGGCGTCTATGGCTACACCTTC	CASGLVPFTGGVYGYTF
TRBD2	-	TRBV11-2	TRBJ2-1	TGTGCCGATTCCCTAGCGGGAGCCCTGGATGAGCAGTTCTTC	CADSLAGALDEQFF
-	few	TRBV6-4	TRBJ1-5	TGTGCCAGCAGGGACTGGAACTCGGGAGAGAATCAGCCCCAGCATTTT	CASRDWNSGENQPQHF
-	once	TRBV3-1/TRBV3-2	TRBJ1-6	TGTGCCAGCAGCCCGAGGGGGAGCTCCTATAATTCACCCCTCCACTTT	CASSPRGSSYNSPLHF
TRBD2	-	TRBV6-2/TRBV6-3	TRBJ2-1	TGTGCCAGCAGTTCCCAGAGTCCGGGACTACCTATCTACAATGAGCAGTTCTTC	CASSSQSPGLPIYNEQFF
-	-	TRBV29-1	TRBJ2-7	TGCAGCGTCCGGACAGCCACCTACGAGCAGTACTTC	CSVRTATYEQYF
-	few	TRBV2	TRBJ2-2	TGTGCCAGCAATGGCGGAACGAACACCGGGGAGCTGTTTTTT	CASNGGTNTGELFF
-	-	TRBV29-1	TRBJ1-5	TGCAGCGTTGAGGTTGGGGGGAGCAATCAGCCCCAGCATTTT	CSVEVGGSNQPQHF
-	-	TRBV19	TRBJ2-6	TGTGCCAGTAGGGACGGGGCTGGGGCCAACGTCCTGACTTTC	CASRDGAGANVLTF
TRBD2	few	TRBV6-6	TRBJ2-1	TGTGCCAGCAGTTACGGGACTAGCGATTTCGAGCAGTTCTTC	CASSYGTSDFEQFF
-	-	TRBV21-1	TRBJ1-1	TGTGCCAGCAGCAAAATGATCCCTTCGGGGAGAAACACTGAAGCTTTCTTT	CASSKMIPSGRNTEAFF
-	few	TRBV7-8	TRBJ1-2	TGTGCCAGCAGCTTGGAGGGCGACTATGGCTACACCTTC	CASSLEGDYGYTF